This entry is about one T cell receptor beta chain. Its antigen is still unknown. These data originate in a study of cytomegalovirus exposure and HLA in healthy donors. General study results and limits: It was 164 TCR beta chains that were listed as cytomegalovirus-associated. Subsequent analysis found a tendency for first-cohort TCR clusters to co-occur within the 120 or so validation repertoires.

It was the approximately 120-subject validation cohort, separate from the approximately 700-subject first cohort, to which the donors belonged. The method was immunoSEQ multiplex PCR; TCRdb's version includes in-frame clones alone and lacks a portion of them. The sample has about 160,000 clones; about 89% are singletons. Germline-derived CDR1 and CDR2 are LGHNA and YSLEER. The V and J ends lost 4 bases and 6 bases respectively, with 13 bases between them. This CDR3 spans 13 amino acids. Sequenced material: PBMCs. This sequence joins TRBV4-3 and TRBJ2-7; D is ambiguous. This receptor was identified in a woman between 18 and 29 years old in good health and CMV-seropositive. The CDR3 spells CASSPSVSGEQYF. CDR3 sequence (DNA): TGCGCCAGCAGCCCGTCCGTTTCCGGCGAGCAGTACTTC.